Listed below are T cell receptor beta chains from one sample, sequenced in a study of shared clonotypes between healthy human individuals. The method was immunoSEQ multiplex PCR; TCRdb's version includes in-frame clones alone and lacks a portion of them. This table holds some 2,000,000 clones, about 95% found once. The sequenced sample was naive CD8+ T cells sorted from blood. These receptors were collected from a man aged 18 to 29 in good health. Both conserved end residues are part of each CDR3. Fields, in order: J gene, D gene, V gene, CDR3 protein, CDR3 DNA. The D gene is left open where the match is weak.

TRBJ2-5 TRBD1 TRBV13 CASNSGQEETQYF TGTGCCAGCAACTCAGGACAGGAAGAGACCCAGTACTTC
TRBJ1-2 - TRBV13 CASSFKMDYGYTF TGTGCCAGCAGCTTTAAAATGGACTATGGCTACACCTTC
TRBJ2-7 TRBD2 TRBV2 CASSVAGESYEQYF TGTGCCAGCAGTGTAGCGGGAGAGTCCTACGAGCAGTACTTC
TRBJ1-6 - TRBV13 CASSLGTGLGPLHF TGTGCCAGCAGCTTAGGGACAGGCTTGGGACCCCTCCACTTT
TRBJ2-1 TRBD2 TRBV27 CASREKGLAGYNEQFF TGTGCCAGCAGAGAGAAGGGACTAGCGGGCTACAATGAGCAGTTCTTC
TRBJ1-6 - TRBV27 CASATPGQYYNSPLHF TGTGCCAGCGCTACCCCTGGACAGTACTATAATTCACCCCTCCACTTT
TRBJ2-7 TRBD1 TRBV30 CAWSVGQGDLDEQYF TGTGCCTGGAGTGTCGGACAGGGGGACTTAGACGAGCAGTACTTC
TRBJ2-7 - TRBV21-1 CASSKGCRGPPYEQYF TGTGCCAGCAGCAAAGGATGTAGGGGACCCCCCTACGAGCAGTACTTC
TRBJ2-1 - TRBV11-2 CASSFGFGQFF TGTGCCAGCAGCTTTGGGTTTGGGCAGTTCTTC
TRBJ2-5 - TRBV13 CASSTRDGQETQYF TGTGCCAGCAGCACCCGGGACGGGCAAGAGACCCAGTACTTC